The 30 T cell receptor beta chains presented below share a single source sample, sequenced in a study of shared clonotypes between healthy human individuals. The protocol was immunoSEQ multiplex PCR, while the TCRdb copy is restricted to in-frame clones and leaves out a portion. The repertoire holds about 2 million clones, with around 96% as singletons. The naive CD8 fraction comprised CD45RO-negative cells positively selected for CCR7 and excluded terminally differentiated effector memory CD45RA+ cells. Specimen: naive CD8+ T cells sorted from blood. Receptors originate from a man aged 18 to 30 in good health.

On this clone itself: The sample carries other DNA sequences with the same CDR3. This chain uses TRBV11-2 with TRBJ2-7, with D unresolved. The CDR3 contains 13 residues. The V end was cut by 3 bases, the J end by 4 bases, with 10 bases between. Germline V gene data show CDR1 as SGHAT and CDR2 as FQNNGV. CDR3 protein: CASSLSGFYEQYF. CDR3 coding DNA: TGTGCCAGCAGCTTGTCCGGATTTTACGAGCAGTACTTC.

The chain uses TRBV2 and TRBJ2-2; TRBD2 aligns across 7 bases. The CDR3 runs 14 residues. The V gene's germline CDR1 is SNHLY and CDR2 FYNNEI. The J segment lost 6 bases and the V segment lost 8 bases, leaving 9 bases of the junction unmatched. CDR3 loop: CASEGEGRAGELFF. In nucleotides, the CDR3 is TGTGCCAGCGAAGGGGAGGGGAGGGCCGGGGAGCTGTTTTTT.

On this clone itself: Other nucleotide sequences from this sample produce the same CDR3. V is TRBV5-1 and J is TRBJ2-7, with D tentatively TRBD1 or TRBD2 (5 bases each). V lost 0 bases to trimming and J lost 1 base, with 11 bases between them. This CDR3 is 15 amino acids long. The V gene's germline CDR1 is SGHRS and CDR2 YFSETQ. Written as DNA, the CDR3 is TGCGCCAGCAGCTTGGATGGGGGATTATCCTACGAGCAGTACTTC. Encoded protein: CASSLDGGLSYEQYF.

The J gene is TRBJ2-1, the V gene TRBV7-9; D is undetermined. Looked up from germline, CDR1 is SEHNR and CDR2 is FQNEAQ (reference sequence). V lost 5 bases and J 4 bases, leaving 18 bases between the germline ends. The CDR3 sequence is 16 residues long. The CDR3 DNA reads as TGTGCCAGCAGCCCGAGAAGGGCTATGGGTTACAATGAGCAGTTCTTC. Protein product: CASSPRRAMGYNEQFF.

The rearrangement links TRBV10-2 to TRBJ2-7; D is possibly TRBD2 (6 bases). V dropped 6 bases and J dropped 2 bases, with 14 bases sitting between them. The CDR3 runs 14 residues. Germline V gives CDR1 WSHSY, CDR2 SAAADI. The CDR3 region has the DNA TGCGCCAGCAGGCCGGGACTTACCGCCTACGAGCAGTACTTC. It is translated as CASRPGLTAYEQYF.

The V call is TRBV6-6, the J call TRBJ2-1; TRBD2 matches at 10 bases. Germline V CDR1 and CDR2: MNHNY, SVGAGI (reference sequence). V lost 5 bases to trimming and J lost 4 bases; unmatched junction nucleotides: 8. This CDR3 is 16 amino acids long. The DNA for the CDR3 is TGTGCCAGCAGTCACGGACTAGCGGAGGTTTACAATGAGCAGTTCTTC. It specifies CASSHGLAEVYNEQFF.

The CDR3 nucleotides read TGTGCCAGCAGTTATGTTGGACAAGAAGAGACCCAGTACTTC. Amino acid sequence: CASSYVGQEETQYF. The chain carries TRBV27 and TRBJ2-5; D might be TRBD1 (5 bases). The ends were cut back, 4 bases at V and 3 bases at J, with 12 bases in the middle. CDR3 length: 14 residues. Germline CDR1 is MNHEY and CDR2 is SMNVEV (reference sequence).

This chain links TRBV19 with TRBJ2-5, with D perhaps matching TRBD1 (5 bases). V was cut by 9 bases and J by 0 bases, with 17 bases left in between. Germline CDR1 reads LNHDA; CDR2 reads SQIVND (reference sequence). The length of the CDR3 is 15 residues. CDR3 sequence: CASASRQGYQETQYF. In DNA, the CDR3 is TGTGCCAGCGCGTCTAGGCAGGGATACCAAGAGACCCAGTACTTC. Supplemented by reference TRBV19 and TRBJ2-5, the full variable domain reads DGGITQSPKYLFRKEGQNVTLSCEQNLNHDAMYWYRQDPGQGLRLIYYSQIVNDFQKGDIAEGYSVSREKKESFPLTVTSAQKNPTAFYLCASASRQGYQETQYFGPGTRLLVL.

The gene calls are TRBV6-4 and TRBJ1-1; no clear D. With 3 bases removed from V and 11 bases from J, the gap between germline ends came to 16 bases. CDR1 and CDR2 from the germline V gene are MRHNA and SNTAGT. The length of the CDR3 is 13 residues. The CDR3 loop is CASSEVLAGEAFF. The DNA of the CDR3 is TGTGCCAGCAGTGAGGTGTTGGCCGGGGAGGCTTTCTTT.

Points on this clone: This sample includes further DNA sequences coding for the same CDR3. CDR3 nucleotides: TGTGCCAGCAGTTTATCGTCTAGCGGGAGAAATGAGCAGTTCTTC. Protein sequence: CASSLSSSGRNEQFF. The gene calls are TRBV27 and TRBJ2-1; TRBD2 matches at 10 bases. V gave up 0 bases and J gave up 7 bases; unmatched junction bases: 3. The CDR3 consists of 15 residues. Germline V lookup: CDR1 MNHEY, CDR2 SMNVEV (reference sequence).

J is TRBJ1-2 and V is TRBV6-6, with 7 bases fitting TRBD1. Germline V gene lookup returns CDR1 MNHNY and CDR2 SVGAGI (reference sequence). CDR3 length: 13 amino acids. V lost 4 bases to trimming and J lost 8 bases; unmatched junction nucleotides: 7. The CDR3 spells CASSLAKQGGYTF. CDR3 DNA: TGTGCCAGCAGTTTGGCCAAACAGGGGGGCTACACCTTC.

The genes are TRBV27 and TRBJ1-4, with D possibly being TRBD1 (5 bases). The CDR3 has 13 amino acids. The V gene lost 4 bases and the J gene lost 8 bases, with 11 bases spanning the gap. From germline, CDR1 is MNHEY and CDR2 SMNVEV (reference sequence). The CDR3 nucleotides read TGTGCCAGCAGTTCCCTATGGGGCGAAAAACTGTTTTTT. Its translation is CASSSLWGEKLFF.

This clone occurred many times. The genes are TRBV11-2 and TRBJ2-1; D is perhaps TRBD2 (6 bases). The germline V gene has CDR1 SGHAT and CDR2 FQNNGV. Deletions cut 1 base from V and 0 bases from J, with 10 bases between. The CDR3 loop spans 16 amino acids. The CDR3 protein is CASSLGSGSSYNEQFF. For the CDR3, the DNA is TGTGCCAGCAGCTTAGGATCCGGGAGCTCCTACAATGAGCAGTTCTTC.

This clone appeared a few times. The germline gene is not matched at one end of the junction; a read error may be the cause. The same CDR3 can be traced to other DNA sequences in this sample. V and J are TRBV29-1 and TRBJ1-2; no clear D. This CDR3 contains 12 residues. Germline CDR1 and CDR2: SQVTM and ANQGSEA. The CDR3 loop is CSVEGSNYGYTF. CDR3 bases: TGCAGCGTCGAAGGGAGTAACTATGGCTACACCTTC. The full variable domain, with the rest looked up from reference TRBV29-1 and TRBJ1-2, is SAVISQKPSRDICQRGTSLTIQCQVDSQVTMMFWYRQQPGQSLTLIATANQGSEATYESGFVIDKFPISRPNLTFSTLTVSNMSPEDSSIYLCSVEGSNYGYTFGSGTRLTVV.

The chain carries TRBV2 and TRBJ2-7, with D possibly matching TRBD2 (6 bases). CDR3 size: 13 residues. Trimming removed 9 bases from V and 6 bases from J, with 18 bases in between. CDR1 is SNHLY and CDR2 is FYNNEI in the germline V gene. The CDR3 nucleotides are TGTGCCAGGGGAGGTACCAGGGATTCCGAGCAGTACTTC. It translates to CARGGTRDSEQYF.

This chain uses TRBV21-1 with TRBJ2-3; the table names TRBD2, a call not compared with the DNA. TRBV21-1 is deemed a pseudogene. CDR3 length: 16 residues. CDR3 loop: CAGCVRTTVHTDTQYF. The CDR3 DNA is TGTGCCGGTTGTGTCAGGACTACAGTCCACACAGATACGCAGTATTTT.

Remarks on this clone: With a much larger clone just one base away, this may be a read error. The rearrangement links TRBV6-9 to TRBJ2-7; 9 positions agree with TRBD1. Per the germline V gene, CDR1 is MNHGY and CDR2 is SVAAGI. Germline trimming cut 0 bases from V and 3 bases from J; bases unmatched to any gene: 0. The CDR3 has 14 amino acids. The CDR3: CASSYSDRGYEQYF. CDR3 in DNA: TGTGCCAGCAGTTATTCGGACAGGGGCTACGAGCAGTACTTC.

The chain combines TRBV27 with TRBJ2-3, with TRBD2 identical over 8 bases. The CDR3 consists of 16 residues. J lost 4 bases, V lost 4 bases, and 10 bases had no gene match. Germline CDR1 and CDR2: MNHEY and SMNVEV (reference sequence). The CDR3 bases are TGTGCCAGCAGTTATGCAGCGGGAGAGCTTCCAGATACGCAGTATTTT. The encoded protein is CASSYAAGELPDTQYF.

J is TRBJ1-1 and V is TRBV13, with 7 bases identical to TRBD1. The junction had 8 bases not matched to a gene; V was cut back by 2 bases and J by 8 bases. Germline CDR1 PRHDT, CDR2 FYEKMQ (reference sequence). The CDR3 has 14 residues. The CDR3 sequence: CASSLRGGASEAFF. CDR3 DNA sequence: TGTGCCAGCAGCTTAAGAGGGGGCGCCTCGGAAGCTTTCTTT. The full variable domain, completed using reference TRBV13 and TRBJ1-1, is AAGVIQSPRHLIKEKRETATLKCYPIPRHDTVYWYQQGPGQDPQFLISFYEKMQSDKGSIPDRFSAQQFSDYHSELNMSSLELGDSALYFCASSLRGGASEAFFGQGTRLTVV.

V is TRBV7-2 and J is TRBJ2-3; D is tentatively TRBD1 or TRBD2 (5 bases each). Trimming cost V 5 bases and J 2 bases, with 11 bases left between them. This CDR3 comprises 14 residues. Germline V gene lookup returns CDR1 SGHTA and CDR2 FQGNSA. The CDR3: CASSPLGTTDTQYF. Here the CDR3 DNA reads TGTGCCAGCAGCCCGTTAGGGACCACAGATACGCAGTATTTT. The full variable domain, in which reference TRBV7-2 and TRBJ2-3 provide the parts outside the CDR3, is GAGVSQSPSNKVTEKGKDVELRCDPISGHTALYWYRQSLGQGLEFLIYFQGNSAPDKSGLPSDRFSAERTGGSVSTLTIQRTQQEDSAVYLCASSPLGTTDTQYFGPGTRLTVL.

The chain is built from TRBV5-4 and TRBJ2-7, with D unresolved. CDR1 is SGHNT, CDR2 YYREEE, per germline (reference sequence). The V and J ends lost 0 bases and 3 bases respectively, with 10 bases between them. The CDR3 is 14 amino acids. CDR3 loop: CASSLEGPNYEQYF. CDR3 DNA sequence: TGTGCCAGCAGCTTGGAAGGGCCGAACTACGAGCAGTACTTC.

The chain recombines TRBV29-1 with TRBJ2-1; D is perhaps TRBD2 (6 bases). CDR1 is SQVTM and CDR2 is ANQGSEA in the germline V gene. This CDR3 is built from 13 residues. Trimming removed 6 bases from V and 4 bases from J, with 13 bases in between. CDR3 nucleotides: TGCAGCGTCTTCGGCGGGGTTTACAATGAGCAGTTCTTC. It specifies CSVFGGVYNEQFF.

The V gene is TRBV9, the J gene TRBJ1-1; 7 nucleotides line up with TRBD1. With 3 bases clipped from V and 5 bases from J, the junction kept 4 bases outside the gene matches. Germline V gene lookup returns CDR1 SGDLS and CDR2 YYNGEE. The CDR3 totals 13 residues. The CDR3 loop is CASSAPQGTEAFF. The CDR3 DNA is TGTGCCAGCAGCGCCCCACAGGGGACTGAAGCTTTCTTT.

The chain links TRBV27 to TRBJ2-1; 8 bases are a match to TRBD1. Germline V gene data show CDR1 as MNHEY and CDR2 as SMNVEV (reference sequence). The trim removed 6 bases at V and 9 bases at J, leaving 10 bases unmatched. The CDR3 is 14 amino acids. Here the CDR3 reads CASRPQDRAAEQFF. The CDR3 DNA reads TGTGCCAGCAGACCTCAGGACAGGGCGGCTGAGCAGTTCTTC.

In DNA form, the CDR3 reads TGTGCCAGCAGCTTGTATCCCGGACAGCTCATCCCCCAGTTCTTC. Amino acids: CASSLYPGQLIPQFF. The chain employs TRBV7-6 and TRBJ2-1; D may be TRBD1 (6 bases). The CDR3 has 15 amino acids. V lost 3 bases to trimming and J lost 13 bases, with 22 bases between them. Germline V CDR1 and CDR2: SGHVS, FNYEAQ.

The chain is built from TRBV19 and TRBJ2-7; D gene ambiguous. The CDR3 is made up of 12 amino acids. Germline CDR1 is LNHDA and CDR2 is SQIVND (reference sequence). V was shortened by 5 bases and J by 7 bases, with 12 bases between the two germline ends. CDR3 in amino acids: CASSQAGEEQYF. The DNA for the CDR3 is TGTGCCAGTAGTCAGGCTGGGGAAGAGCAGTACTTC.

This chain links TRBV6-1 with TRBJ2-7; 9 bases line up with TRBD2. This CDR3 spans 15 amino acids. Germline-derived CDR1 and CDR2 are MNHNS and SASEGT. With V trimmed by 7 bases and J by 2 bases, 9 bases remained unmatched. CDR3 nucleotide sequence: TGTGCCAGCACTAAAGGACTAGCGAAGACCTACGAGCAGTACTTC. Translated, it gives CASTKGLAKTYEQYF.

V usage is TRBV4-1 and J usage is TRBJ2-1, with 9 bases that match TRBD2. V shed 3 bases, J shed 6 bases, and the junction held 6 bases outside the gene matches. This CDR3 contains 15 residues. Germline CDR1 is MGHRA and CDR2 is YSYEKL. The CDR3 protein is CASSHGSGGANEQFF. CDR3 bases: TGCGCCAGCAGCCACGGTAGCGGGGGAGCCAATGAGCAGTTCTTC.

Of note for this clone: Different DNA sequences within this sample yield the same CDR3. The CDR3 coding sequence is TGTGCCTGGAGTGGCGAGAGATGGTCCTATAATTCACCCCTCCACTTT. Amino acid sequence: CAWSGERWSYNSPLHF. The chain carries TRBV30 and TRBJ1-6; D unclear. The CDR3 consists of 16 residues. Germline lookup yields CDR1 GTSNPN and CDR2 SVGIG (reference sequence). The ends were cut back, 1 base at V and 1 base at J, with 11 bases in the middle.

This clone was observed once. The CDR3 reads CASSYSSSGSEQYF. DNA of the CDR3: TGTGCCAGCAGTTACTCGAGTTCAGGGTCCGAGCAGTACTTC. The chain employs TRBV6-5 and TRBJ2-7; TRBD1 might be the D (5 bases). This CDR3 comprises 14 residues. CDR1 is MNHEY and CDR2 is SVGAGI in the germline V gene. The germline V and J ends were trimmed by 0 bases and 6 bases, with 12 bases remaining between them.